A single sample is the source of the 14 T cell receptor beta chains below, sequenced in a study of blood T cell repertoires in COVID-19. Assay: immunoSEQ multiplex PCR; the TCRdb copy retains only in-frame clones and omits some. The data hold around 370,000 clones, with 91% observed a single time. Sequencing was performed on peripheral blood. These receptors were collected from a woman younger than 30 who had recovered from COVID-19.

This chain links TRBV6-4 with TRBJ2-3; 7 bases agree with TRBD1. Germline CDR1 MRHNA, CDR2 SNTAGT. Trimming took 6 bases from V and 2 from J; bases not matched to a gene: 8. The CDR3 length is 15 residues. The CDR3 spells CASRPGTETTDTQYF. The CDR3 DNA follows: TGTGCCAGCAGGCCAGGGACAGAGACCACAGATACGCAGTATTTT.

The chain uses TRBV4-3 and TRBJ1-2; D call uncertain. Germline lookup yields CDR1 LGHNA and CDR2 YSLEER. Trimming removed 0 bases at V and 3 bases at J, with 11 bases between. The CDR3 consists of 15 residues. CDR3 residues: CASSQDTGFDYGYTF. The CDR3 DNA reads TGCGCCAGCAGCCAAGATACCGGGTTCGACTATGGCTACACCTTC.

The table lists this clone with a count of one. The chain carries TRBV7-9 and TRBJ2-6; D uncertain. V lost 1 base and J lost 0, with 7 bases in between. The germline V gene encodes CDR1 SEHNR and CDR2 FQNEAQ (reference sequence). This CDR3 has 16 residues. The CDR3 nucleotides read TGTGCCAGCAGCTTAGGAGGTGCCTCTGGGGCCAACGTCCTGACTTTC. Encoded protein: CASSLGGASGANVLTF. The variable domain in full, completed from reference TRBV7-9 and TRBJ2-6, reads DTGVSQNPRHKITKRGQNVTFRCDPISEHNRLYWYRQTLGQGPEFLTYFQNEAQLEKSRLLSDRFSAERPKGSFSTLEIQRTEQGDSAMYLCASSLGGASGANVLTFGAGSRLTVL.

This chain links TRBV27 with TRBJ1-1; D call uncertain. V was clipped by 9 bases and J by 0 bases, with 17 bases between them. This CDR3 region has 15 residues. Germline lookup yields CDR1 MNHEY and CDR2 SMNVEV (reference sequence). The DNA of the CDR3 is TGTGCCAGTCTACCACTACGGGTAATGAACACTGAAGCTTTCTTT. It is translated as CASLPLRVMNTEAFF.

The genes are TRBV6-2 or TRBV6-3 and TRBJ2-1; D gene uncertain. Trimming stripped 6 bases from V and 4 bases from J, with 7 bases between. Germline loops: CDR1 MNHEY, CDR2 SVGEGT. The CDR3 spans 12 residues. The CDR3 loop is CASSPLYNEQFF. CDR3 nucleotide sequence: TGTGCCAGCAGCCCATTATACAATGAGCAGTTCTTC.

In its sample, this clone was seen once. The chain links TRBV4-3 to TRBJ2-5; 12 nucleotides align to TRBD2. Germline loops: CDR1 LGHNA, CDR2 YSLEER. V lost 0 bases, J lost 4 bases, and 9 bases stayed unmatched. The length of the CDR3 is 18 residues. The CDR3 DNA is TGCGCCAGCAGCCAAGAGGCGACTAGCGGGAGAATTAGAGAGACCCAGTACTTC. Encoded protein: CASSQEATSGRIRETQYF.

V and J are TRBV3-1 (or the pseudogene TRBV3-2) and TRBJ1-6; TRBD1 agrees at 7 bases. V trimming: 4 bases; J trimming: 8 bases; junction bases outside the gene matches: 17. The CDR3 is made up of 18 amino acids. Germline V gene lookup returns CDR1 LGHDT and CDR2 YNNKEL (reference sequence). CDR3 sequence (DNA): TGTGCCAGCAGCCCCTTATTAGGGGGCGCAAAGGGAGATTCACCCCTCCACTTT. Residues: CASSPLLGGAKGDSPLHF.

The rearrangement joins TRBV6-2 or TRBV6-3 to TRBJ1-2; D may be TRBD1 (5 bases). V lost 0 bases and J lost 6, with 11 bases in between. This CDR3 region has 14 residues. Germline V CDR1 and CDR2: MNHEY, SVGEGT. The CDR3 spells CASSYSGRTNGYTF. The CDR3 DNA sequence: TGTGCCAGCAGTTACTCGGGCAGGACAAATGGCTACACCTTC.

The J gene is TRBJ2-1, the V gene TRBV3-1 (or the pseudogene TRBV3-2); 9 bases match TRBD2. The germline CDR1 and CDR2 sequences are LGHDT and YNNKEL (reference sequence). The CDR3 is 14 amino acids. After removal of 3 bases from V and 12 bases from J, the junction contained 9 bases not matched to a gene. The CDR3 bases are TGTGCCAGCAGCCACAATAGCGGGAGAGGGTGGCAGTTCTTC. Translated: CASSHNSGRGWQFF.

The chain combines TRBV7-9 with TRBJ1-1; perhaps TRBD1 as D (6 bases). V lost 3 bases and J 1 base, leaving 12 bases between the germline ends. Germline CDR1 SEHNR, CDR2 FQNEAQ (reference sequence). CDR3 size: 15 residues. CDR3 loop: CASSFRGPGNTEAFF. The DNA for the CDR3 is TGTGCCAGCAGCTTCAGGGGCCCAGGGAACACTGAAGCTTTCTTT.

The chain uses TRBV23-1 and TRBJ2-5, with 9 bases identical to TRBD2. TRBV23-1 belongs to the ORF category, with a function that is uncertain. This CDR3 region has 18 residues. V shed 5 bases, J shed 4 bases, and the junction held 17 bases outside the gene matches. The CDR3 protein is CASSGSWREGPRGETQYF. CDR3 sequence (DNA): TGCGCCAGCAGTGGTAGTTGGCGGGAGGGCCCTCGCGGAGAGACCCAGTACTTC.

The chain recombines TRBV24-1 with TRBJ2-3, with TRBD1 identical over 9 bases. Germline V gene sequence: CDR1 KGHDR, CDR2 SFDVKD. This CDR3 spans 17 amino acids. The junction had 9 bases not matched to a gene; V was cut back by 0 bases and J by 6 bases. DNA for the CDR3: TGTGCCACCAGTGATTTGCAGCCGGGACAGGGCCCGGATACGCAGTATTTT. It translates to CATSDLQPGQGPDTQYF.

The V gene is TRBV7-9, the J gene TRBJ1-2; 7 bases map to TRBD1. V lost 1 base and J lost 8; bases outside the gene matches: 7. Germline V gene lookup returns CDR1 SEHNR and CDR2 FQNEAQ (reference sequence). There are 14 residues in the CDR3. The CDR3 nucleotides read TGTGCCAGCAGCTTAGAGTTGCAGGGGGGCGGCTACACCTTC. Translated: CASSLELQGGGYTF.

V usage is TRBV6-2 or TRBV6-3 and J usage is TRBJ1-1; D is undetermined. Germline CDR1 MNHEY, CDR2 SVGEGT. The CDR3 runs 15 residues. Trimming pared 3 bases from V and 4 bases from J, leaving 15 bases between. CDR3 coding DNA: TGTGCCAGCAGTTATGGTGGGTTCCGGGGCACTGAAGCTTTCTTT. Protein: CASSYGGFRGTEAFF.